The 28 T cell receptor beta chains reported below all come from one sample, sequenced in a study of Graves' ophthalmopathy and Graves' hyperthyroidism. Amplification targeted the TCR beta CDR3 regions, with RNA transcripts as the source material. First-round RT-PCR employed HTBI primers, with a second-round multiplex PCR after it. One entry per CDR3 protein results from TCRdb running MiXCR on the multiplex PCR reads. The sample holds over a million distinct CDR3 sequences, about two fifths seen once. Sequenced: peripheral blood or thyroid tissue (not recorded which). These TCRs come from an adult man with Graves' hyperthyroidism.

The rearrangement uses TRBV18 and TRBJ2-2, with D perhaps matching TRBD2 (6 bases). Trimming shortened V by 1 base and J by 6 bases, and 12 bases separated the two germline ends. Germline CDR1 is KGHSH and CDR2 is LQKENI. The CDR3 runs 15 residues. The CDR3 region has the DNA TGTGCCAGCTCACCACTTGACGGGGGAGCCGGGGAGCTGTTTTTT. Its translation is CASSPLDGGAGELFF.

The sample holds a few counts of this clonotype. This sequence joins TRBV6-2 or TRBV6-3 and TRBJ1-5; TRBD1 matches 9 bases. Germline-derived CDR1 and CDR2 are MNHEY and SVGEGT. After removal of 6 bases from V and 4 bases from J, the junction contained 13 bases not matched to a gene. This CDR3 region has 17 residues. The CDR3 sequence: CASRHWTGEGINQPQHF. In DNA form, the CDR3 reads TGTGCCAGCAGACACTGGACAGGGGAGGGGATTAATCAGCCCCAGCATTTT.

This clonotype was observed at least ten times. The chain has TRBV19 and TRBJ2-6, with D hard to call. Trimming shortened V by 2 bases and J by 2 bases, and 7 bases separated the two germline ends. This CDR3 comprises 15 residues. The germline CDR1 and CDR2 sequences are LNHDA and SQIVND (reference sequence). The CDR3 spells CASSIQSTGANVLTF. CDR3 bases: TGTGCCAGTAGTATACAGTCTACTGGGGCCAACGTCCTGACTTTC. The full variable domain, its missing parts supplied by reference TRBV19 and TRBJ2-6, is DGGITQSPKYLFRKEGQNVTLSCEQNLNHDAMYWYRQDPGQGLRLIYYSQIVNDFQKGDIAEGYSVSREKKESFPLTVTSAQKNPTAFYLCASSIQSTGANVLTFGAGSRLTVL.

This clonotype was observed many times. The chain joins TRBV2 to TRBJ1-5; D may be TRBD1 (6 bases). Germline values: CDR1 SNHLY, CDR2 FYNNEI. The CDR3 sequence is 12 residues long. The V end lost 8 bases, the J end lost 1 base, and 6 bases lay between the germline ends. In DNA form, the CDR3 reads TGTGCCAGCGACAGGAGCAATCAGCCCCAGCATTTT. Translating it yields CASDRSNQPQHF.

The chain recombines TRBV28 with TRBJ2-7; 8 bases are a match to TRBD1. Losses at the gene ends were 5 bases for V and 0 bases for J; bases not matched to a gene: 6. Germline lookup yields CDR1 MDHEN and CDR2 SYDVKM. This CDR3 comprises 15 residues. In DNA form, the CDR3 reads TGTGCCAGCAGTCCCGGACAGGGAGACTCCTACGAGCAGTACTTC. This sequence encodes CASSPGQGDSYEQYF. The full variable domain, completed using reference TRBV28 and TRBJ2-7, is DVKVTQSSRYLVKRTGEKVFLECVQDMDHENMFWYRQDPGLGLRLIYFSYDVKMKEKGDIPEGYSVSREKKERFSLILESASTNQTSMYLCASSPGQGDSYEQYFGPGTRLTVT.

This clonotype showed up just a few times. The genes are TRBV20-1 and TRBJ2-7; possibly TRBD1 for D (5 bases). CDR3 length equals 15 residues. Trimming took off 0 bases at V and 7 bases at J, with 19 bases between the two ends. The V gene's germline CDR1 is DFQATT and CDR2 SNEGSKA (reference sequence). In nucleotides, the CDR3 is TGCAGTGCTAGAGATCTCGCCAGGGCTTTGAGGGAGCAGTACTTC. Translation gives CSARDLARALREQYF.

In this sample, this clonotype turned up a few times. CDR3 DNA sequence: TGTGCCAGCAGTCCCGGGCCAGGGAACTCCTACGAGCAGTACTTC. This codes for CASSPGPGNSYEQYF. This sequence joins TRBV3-1 and TRBJ2-7; perhaps TRBD1 as D (5 bases). The CDR3 has 15 residues. The V end was cut by 6 bases, the J end by 0 bases, with 15 bases between. Germline V CDR1 and CDR2: LGHDT, YNNKEL (reference sequence).

As for this clonotype: The CDR3 does not end in the conserved phenylalanine or tryptophan, so this is likely a read error. Because the CDR3's place on the DNA is in doubt, the DNA is left out and the CDR3 is given as listed by TCRdb. J is TRBJ1-4 and V is TRBV19; the listed D gene, TRBD1, was not tested against the DNA. A total of 10 residues make up the CDR3, ends included. CDR1 LNHDA and CDR2 SQIVND come from the germline V gene (reference sequence). CDR3 protein: CASSLLRTGV.

This clonotype was counted at least ten times. V usage is TRBV19 and J usage is TRBJ2-7; 9 bases are a match to TRBD2. CDR3 length: 17 amino acids. V gave up 6 bases and J gave up 7 bases; unmatched junction bases: 19. Germline values: CDR1 LNHDA, CDR2 SQIVND (reference sequence). As DNA, the CDR3 is TGTGCCAGTAGGCCGGGACTAGCAGCCCCCTACACAGAGGAGCAGTACTTC. This gives the protein CASRPGLAAPYTEEQYF.

This clonotype showed up many times. This chain connects TRBV24-1 to TRBJ2-5; D unresolved. The CDR3 is made up of 14 amino acids. The V end lost 1 base, the J end lost 2 bases, and 7 bases lay between the germline ends. Germline loops: CDR1 KGHDR, CDR2 SFDVKD. CDR3 bases: TGTGCCACCAGTGATTTCCAGGAGCAAGAGACCCAGTACTTC. Translation gives CATSDFQEQETQYF.

This clonotype has at least ten counts. For the CDR3, the DNA is TGTGCCAGCAGCCCCCGGGACGGAAGCTATGGCTACACCTTC. Its protein is CASSPRDGSYGYTF. This chain links TRBV11-2 with TRBJ1-2; maybe TRBD1 (5 bases). This CDR3 comprises 14 residues. Germline V CDR1 and CDR2: SGHAT, FQNNGV. Trimming took off 5 bases at V and 4 bases at J, with 14 bases between the two ends.

This clonotype was seen ten or more times. The chain couples TRBV20-1 to TRBJ1-1, with D unresolved. V was trimmed by 6 bases and J by 6 bases, leaving 20 bases between them. CDR3 size: 14 residues. CDR1 is DFQATT, CDR2 SNEGSKA, per germline (reference sequence). CDR3: CSAQDLSGVPEAFF. DNA of the CDR3: TGCAGTGCGCAGGACCTCTCGGGAGTGCCTGAAGCTTTCTTT.

The rearrangement joins TRBV20-1 to TRBJ2-5; 7 bases are a match to TRBD2. The trim removed 6 bases at V and 9 bases at J, leaving 13 bases unmatched. Germline lookup yields CDR1 DFQATT and CDR2 SNEGSKA (reference sequence). This CDR3 spans 13 amino acids. CDR3 in amino acids: CSAGLPTREAQYF. As DNA, the CDR3 is TGCAGTGCGGGACTCCCGACCCGGGAGGCCCAGTACTTC.

The rearrangement joins TRBV29-1 to TRBJ1-1; 7 nucleotides agree with TRBD1. CDR1 is SQVTM, CDR2 ANQGSEA, per germline. Trimming removed 8 bases from V and 0 bases from J; junction bases left unmatched: 6. The CDR3 loop spans 13 amino acids. In DNA, the CDR3 is TGCAGCTCGGGGGGACAGATGAACACTGAAGCTTTCTTT. Encoded protein: CSSGGQMNTEAFF.

This clonotype was detected a few times. The chain links TRBV15 to TRBJ2-5, with 9 bases identical to TRBD2. The V gene end was trimmed by 4 bases and the J gene end by 4 bases; junction bases not matched to a gene: 7. From germline, CDR1 is LNHNV and CDR2 YYDKDF (reference sequence). CDR3 length equals 15 residues. CDR3 nucleotide sequence: TGTGCCACCAGCAAGTACAGCGGGAGGCTAGAGACCCAGTACTTC. This codes for CATSKYSGRLETQYF.

The rearrangement links TRBV7-9 to TRBJ2-7, with 10 bases identical to TRBD1. The DNA end is more similar to TRBJ2-1, so the J call may be wrong. The germline CDR1 and CDR2 sequences are SEHNR and FQNEAQ (reference sequence). This CDR3 spans 15 amino acids. CDR3 sequence: CASSFGTGAYNEQFF. The CDR3 nucleotides read TGTGCCAGCAGCTTTGGGACAGGGGCCTACAATGAGCAGTTCTTC.

This clonotype was observed many times. CDR3 sequence reads: CASSGTQGNTIYF. The DNA for the CDR3 is TGTGCCAGCAGCGGGACTCAAGGAAACACCATATATTTT. The chain is built from TRBV2 and TRBJ1-3; D is perhaps TRBD1 (5 bases). The CDR3 spans 13 residues. The V and J ends lost 6 bases and 4 bases respectively, with 10 bases between them. Germline V gene sequence: CDR1 SNHLY, CDR2 FYNNEI.

Worth noting for this clonotype: A clone one base away is much larger, so this may be a read error. J is TRBJ2-7 and V is TRBV10-3; TRBD1 is a possible D gene (5 bases). Germline V gene data show CDR1 as ENHRY and CDR2 as SYGVKD. Trimming shortened V by 1 base and J by 3 bases, and 28 bases separated the two germline ends. This CDR3 comprises 20 residues. CDR3 sequence: CAISELRSVGLGVSRYEQYF. CDR3 DNA sequence: TGTGCCATCAGTGAGTTACGGTCCGTGGGGCTTGGTGTCAGCCGCTACGAGCAGTACTTC.

This clonotype was observed once. The chain employs TRBV20-1 and TRBJ1-6; D ambiguous. The germline V and J ends were trimmed by 5 bases and 7 bases, with 15 bases remaining between them. Germline lookup yields CDR1 DFQATT and CDR2 SNEGSKA (reference sequence). This CDR3 has 14 residues. DNA for the CDR3: TGCAGTGCTCGTAGGGAGCCGGGGAATTCACCCCTCCACTTT. This gives the protein CSARREPGNSPLHF.

This chain connects TRBV20-1 to TRBJ2-5; TRBD2 might be the D (6 bases). CDR3 size: 13 residues. Trimming took off 6 bases at V and 5 bases at J, with 16 bases between the two ends. Germline V gene lookup returns CDR1 DFQATT and CDR2 SNEGSKA (reference sequence). CDR3: CSAALGGNETQYF. DNA of the CDR3: TGCAGTGCAGCCCTTGGGGGGAACGAGACCCAGTACTTC.

The chain recombines TRBV12-3 or TRBV12-4 with TRBJ2-2; 10 nucleotides align to TRBD1. The V and J ends lost 10 bases and 6 bases, in that order; junction bases with no gene match: 5. CDR3 length: 13 amino acids. In nucleotides, the CDR3 is TGTGCCATCCCGGGACAGGGGCCCGGGGAGCTGTTTTTT. It translates to CAIPGQGPGELFF.

The V call is TRBV2, the J call TRBJ1-5; TRBD1 aligns across 10 bases. V was pared by 0 bases and J by 5 bases, with 10 bases of the junction left unmatched. This CDR3 is 18 amino acids long. CDR1 is SNHLY, CDR2 FYNNEI, per germline. The CDR3 reads CASSEAGTGVELYQPQHF. Written as DNA, the CDR3 is TGTGCCAGCAGTGAAGCGGGGACAGGGGTAGAGTTGTATCAGCCCCAGCATTTT. Full variable domain (missing parts from reference TRBV2 and TRBJ1-5): EPEVTQTPSHQVTQMGQEVILRCVPISNHLYFYWYRQILGQKVEFLVSFYNNEISEKSEIFDDQFSVERPDGSNFTLKIRSTKLEDSAMYFCASSEAGTGVELYQPQHFGDGTRLSIL.

This clonotype was found many times. The V and J genes are TRBV12-3 or TRBV12-4 and TRBJ2-5; D is unresolved. Trimming cost V 6 bases and J 6 bases, with 11 bases left between them. The CDR3 runs to 12 residues. DNA for the CDR3: TGTGCCAGCAGCCCCGACCGGCAGACCCAGTACTTC. It yields the protein CASSPDRQTQYF.

This clonotype was counted at least ten times. V gene TRBV20-1 combines with J gene TRBJ1-1; D ambiguous. The CDR3 is 15 amino acids. V was trimmed by 0 bases and J by 2 bases, leaving 13 bases between them. The V gene's germline CDR1 is DFQATT and CDR2 SNEGSKA (reference sequence). The CDR3 here is CSARDIQSPNTEAFF. The CDR3 DNA follows: TGCAGTGCTAGAGATATACAGTCACCAAACACTGAAGCTTTCTTT.

The V and J genes are TRBV29-1 and TRBJ2-4; D unclear. The ends were cut back, 6 bases at V and 0 bases at J, with 15 bases in the middle. Germline V lookup: CDR1 SQVTM, CDR2 ANQGSEA. The length of the CDR3 is 15 residues. The CDR3 region is CSVTPVSLAKNIQYF. DNA for the CDR3: TGCAGCGTAACGCCAGTTTCCCTAGCCAAAAACATTCAGTACTTC.

This clonotype has a count of ten or more. DNA of the CDR3: TGTGCCAGCAGTTTAAACTCGGTGAGCACTGAAGCTTTCTTT. It yields the protein CASSLNSVSTEAFF. The chain recombines TRBV12-3 or TRBV12-4 with TRBJ1-1, with unresolved D. Trimming left V 2 bases short and J 4 bases short, with 11 bases between. The CDR3 totals 14 residues.

This sequence joins TRBV2 and TRBJ2-7; the match to TRBD2 covers 10 bases. CDR3 length equals 17 residues. Unmatched junction bases numbered 12, after V lost 7 bases and J lost 0 bases. From germline, CDR1 is SNHLY and CDR2 FYNNEI. The CDR3 here is CASKASGSGDYSYEQYF. CDR3 nucleotide sequence: TGTGCCAGCAAGGCTAGCGGGAGCGGGGATTACTCCTACGAGCAGTACTTC.

This clonotype was observed at least ten times. This chain connects TRBV7-9 to TRBJ1-3; possible D gene TRBD1, 6 bases. The CDR3 extends over 12 amino acids. Per the germline V gene, CDR1 is SEHNR and CDR2 is FQNEAQ (reference sequence). Trimming cost V 5 bases and J 4 bases, with 6 bases left between them. For the CDR3, the DNA is TGTGCCAGCAGCCAGGGGGGAAACACCATATATTTT. Translation: CASSQGGNTIYF. The full variable domain, with the rest looked up from reference TRBV7-9 and TRBJ1-3, is DTGVSQNPRHKITKRGQNVTFRCDPISEHNRLYWYRQTLGQGPEFLTYFQNEAQLEKSRLLSDRFSAERPKGSFSTLEIQRTEQGDSAMYLCASSQGGNTIYFGEGSWLTVV.